What follows is one T cell receptor (beta chain) and its context. This clonotype turned up a few times. Its antigen target is currently unknown. The junction shows a germline mismatch at one end, possibly a read error. Libraries were built with multiplex PCR. Sequencer: Illumina HiSeq 4000. To build TCR beta libraries, CDR3 regions were amplified by Arm-PCR using iRepertoire HTBI primers. Before sequencing, the PCR products underwent gel purification. In the source study's methods: Across samples, 60 to 70 TRBV and 13 to 15 TRBJ segments were identified and used for gene usage analysis of CDR3 amino acid clonotypes. COPE and FqMerger were used to merge filtered high-quality paired reads into contigs. Contigs were aligned with BLAST to IMGT TRBV, TRBD and TRBJ reference genes, and CDR3 was defined per IMGT. Clonotypes above 0.1% frequency were classified as highly expanded clones. Shannon entropy was used to measure repertoire diversity, and the Gini coefficient was used to measure V-J evenness. A clonotype was considered public if more than one individual shared it. The raw public data were reprocessed by TCRdb itself: fastp quality trimming at Q25, MiXCR clonotype calling, in-frame beta chains only. Each CDR3 protein gets just one entry, which takes the most common genes and DNA from the rows behind it. It is TCRdb's table, rather than the study itself, that gives the V and J calls and clone size. In all, the sample holds 400,000 to 500,000 distinct CDR3 sequences, and about a sixth of those were seen once. The ten most abundant clones make up 20% to 25% of the sample.

Taken from cysteine to phenylalanine, the CDR3 has 16 residues. The CDR3 DNA has 48 bases and is translated from base 1. For CDR1 and CDR2, the germline V gene lists SGHTA and FQGTGA. These data originate in a study of regulatory T cells in long-lasting Graves disease (dated by TCRdb to the early 2020s). For the study in its entirety: In the newly diagnosed Graves' disease group, patients had been taking antithyroid drugs for less than 3 months. Persistent Graves' disease patients were compared with newly diagnosed Graves' disease patients by peripheral blood TCR sequencing and RNA sequencing. The study took place in China and was registered as a clinical trial. A total of around 35 samples underwent TCR sequencing, from about 13 patients with persistent Graves' disease and 20 patients with newly diagnosed Graves' disease.

On the study overall, not on this receptor specifically: As a limitation, the authors acknowledged that the small sample size may reduce accuracy. TRBV28, TRBJ1-2 and TRBJ2-5 were preferentially used in persistent disease, while TRBV20-1 and TRBJ2-1 were favored in newly diagnosed disease. The study examined only peripheral blood because the primary lesion, thyroid tissue, could not be accessed. Compared with newly diagnosed patients, persistent Graves' disease patients had lower TCR Shannon entropy and fewer highly expanded clones, which suggests clonal expansion. Patients with persistent disease shared more public clonotypes (about 2,900) than newly diagnosed patients did (966). Sequencing and analysis were limited to the TCR beta chain.

According to the study, the label for this sample's time point signals: newly diagnosed GD, antithyroid drugs for less than 3 months. For both TCR sequencing and RNA sequencing, RNA was extracted from PBMCs in TRIzol. The diagnosis of Graves' disease followed American Thyroid Association guidelines. Patients were recruited from an endocrinology department in Xi'an, China. From each patient, 8 to 10 milliliters of peripheral blood was collected into an EDTA anticoagulant tube. Ficoll Paque Plus density gradient separation was used to isolate PBMCs, and no further T cell sorting was done. An Agilent 2100 Bioanalyzer and agarose gel were used to assess RNA quality, and a NanoDrop 2000 was used to measure RNA concentration. These data are also associated with another study on T cells in Graves' hyperthyroidism and ophthalmopathy. The second source states: Stable Graves' hyperthyroidism was defined as the absence of progression to ophthalmopathy over 18 months of follow-up. Hyperthyroidism patients were aged 18 to 65 years and newly diagnosed, with disease duration of less than 2 months. Patients with uncontrolled infections, other autoimmune diseases, pregnancy or lactation were excluded. Diagnoses relied on clinical symptoms, serum thyroxine and TRAb, thyroid ultrasound and orbital computed tomography. For the first round of RT-PCR on the TCR CDR3, the HTBI primer set was used together with the Qiagen OneStep RT-PCR kit. Most expanded thyroid clonotypes (frequency above 0.001) were also found in blood, which suggests that blood repertoires may mirror thyroid immune responses. In cross-validation, a model built on a 13 V-J signature told ophthalmopathy apart from stable hyperthyroidism with less than 90% sensitivity and approximately 84% specificity, and in testing the same model reached 80%/75%. During validation, the model predicted progression to ophthalmopathy a median of about 6.5 months ahead of onset, with around 65% sensitivity and under 85% specificity. To identify distinguishing TCR V-J signatures, a discovery cohort of 90 to 100 patients was used, comprising 40 to 45 with Graves' ophthalmopathy and around 60 with stable Graves' hyperthyroidism. Whether ophthalmopathy could be predicted prospectively was tested in an independent validation cohort made up of 18 to 20 hyperthyroidism patients plus 17 patients who later progressed to ophthalmopathy. The roughly 100 discovery patients were divided at random into training and test sets in a 7:3 ratio. In addition, the study compared T-cell repertoires in thyroid tissue and in blood from roughly six Graves' hyperthyroidism patients. After sampling, hyperthyroidism patients received methimazole starting at 30 mg daily, and ophthalmopathy patients received high-dose intravenous methylprednisolone. A second multiplex PCR round built the libraries, followed by size selection and purification. Paired-end sequencing of the libraries was performed with 100 bp reads on an Illumina HiSeq2000. SOAPnuke was used to process the raw data, throwing out any read that contained adapters or uncalled bases, had a mean Phred below 15, or lacked an exact constant-primer or identifier match. COPE v1.2.5 was used to merge the high-quality paired reads, and each unique nucleotide sequence was defined as a clonotype. Clonotypes were aligned to IMGT TRBV, TRBD and TRBJ reference segments using MiTCR v1.1. Only V-J combinations with frequency above 0.0001, covering 99.2% of repertoires, were analysed. A TCS score was defined as the ratio of F50 (clonal expansion) to E x V (chaos), with BLOSUM62-based TCRdist applied between CDR3 peptides within each V-J. Welch's t-statistics and random forest reduced roughly 500 V-J features to 13, which were used in a naive Bayes classifier (R e1071). Sample size was not statistically predetermined, and blinding of investigators to group allocation was not performed. According to the paper, TCR Vbeta CDR3 sequencing was carried out on around 140 peripheral blood samples, which came from under 50 ophthalmopathy, fewer than 80 hyperthyroidism and some 17 progressor patients.

The source is a woman between 18 and 30 years old with Graves disease. Donor details come from another sample of the same person, matched by shared clones. This chain is built from TRBV7-3 and TRBJ2-1, and 11 junction bases match TRBD1. Sequencing used peripheral blood mononuclear cells (PBMCs), obtained at new diagnosis, from a patient treated with antithyroid drugs. The CDR3 amino acid sequence is: CASSPRDRGAVNEQLF. The sequenced DNA: TGTGCCAGCAGCCCCCGGGACAGGGGGGCCGTCAATGAGCAGCTCTTC.